The 32 T cell receptor beta chains below come from one sample, sequenced in a study of identical twins. One entry per CDR3 protein, called by TCRdb with MiXCR from the 5' RACE reads. The sample lists approximately 1.8 million distinct CDR3 sequences, 32% occurring once. The sequenced sample was cord blood. The source of these receptors is a newborn girl in good health.

This chain links TRBV18 with TRBJ2-4; TRBD2 agrees at 8 bases. CDR3 size: 17 residues. The J segment lost 13 bases and the V segment lost 0 bases, leaving 17 bases of the junction unmatched. CDR1 is KGHSH, CDR2 LQKENI, per germline. This CDR3 is CASSPPSDTSGIGKQYF. CDR3 in DNA: TGTGCCAGCTCACCACCGAGTGATACTAGCGGAATTGGGAAGCAGTACTTC.

The rearrangement links TRBV7-9 to TRBJ2-7, with 9 bases lining up with TRBD1. The CDR3 covers 16 residues. The junction had 6 bases not matched to a gene; V was cut back by 0 bases and J by 3 bases. The V gene's germline CDR1 is SEHNR and CDR2 FQNEAQ (reference sequence). In DNA, the CDR3 is TGTGCCAGCAGCTTAGCCGGACAGGGGCAATACTACGAGCAGTACTTC. Protein sequence: CASSLAGQGQYYEQYF.

The chain recombines TRBV19 with TRBJ1-2, with TRBD1 matching 9 bases. The length of the CDR3 is 14 residues. After removal of 3 bases from V and 8 bases from J, the junction contained 7 bases not matched to a gene. The germline CDR1 and CDR2 sequences are LNHDA and SQIVND (reference sequence). CDR3 residues: CASSIRDREQGYTF. The CDR3 bases are TGTGCCAGTAGTATCCGGGACAGGGAACAAGGCTACACCTTC. Looking up the rest from reference TRBV19 and TRBJ1-2 gives the full variable domain: DGGITQSPKYLFRKEGQNVTLSCEQNLNHDAMYWYRQDPGQGLRLIYYSQIVNDFQKGDIAEGYSVSREKKESFPLTVTSAQKNPTAFYLCASSIRDREQGYTFGSGTRLTVV.

This clonotype showed up just a few times. CDR3 DNA: TGTGCCAGCAGCAGATACCGGGACAGGGCAGATACGCAGTATTTT. Translation gives CASSRYRDRADTQYF. The chain employs TRBV21-1 and TRBJ2-3; the DNA was not used to check the table's D call, TRBD1. TRBV21-1 is classified as a pseudogene. CDR3 length: 15 amino acids.

This clonotype appeared a few times. This chain links TRBV20-1 with TRBJ2-1; D may be TRBD1 (6 bases). From germline, CDR1 is DFQATT and CDR2 SNEGSKA (reference sequence). V was clipped by 5 bases and J by 10 bases, with 12 bases between them. The CDR3 is 11 residues long. CDR3 amino acids: CSASPGTEQFF. CDR3 sequence (DNA): TGCAGTGCTTCCCCCGGGACAGAGCAGTTCTTC.

In regard to this clonotype: The junction departs from germline at one end; a sequencing error may be responsible. The chain links TRBV11-2 to TRBJ2-5; 13 nucleotides align to TRBD2. The CDR3 consists of 15 residues. Germline assignment: CDR1 SGHAT and CDR2 FQNNGV. The CDR3, as DNA: TGTGCCAGCAGCACACTAGCGGGGGGGGAAGAGATCCAGTACTTC. Amino acid sequence: CASSTLAGGEEIQYF. Supplemented by reference TRBV11-2 and TRBJ2-5, the full variable domain reads EAGVAQSPRYKIIEKRQSVAFWCNPISGHATLYWYQQILGQGPKLLIQFQNNGVVDDSQLPKDRFSAERLKGVDSTLKIQPAKLEDSAVYLCASSTLAGGEEIQYFGPGTRLLVL.

The sample holds a few counts of this clonotype. The rearrangement links TRBV27 to TRBJ1-5; the match to TRBD1 covers 9 bases. Germline V gene data show CDR1 as MNHEY and CDR2 as SMNVEV (reference sequence). The V gene end was trimmed by 1 base and the J gene end by 0 bases; junction bases not matched to a gene: 7. The CDR3 sequence is 18 residues long. CDR3 in DNA: TGTGCCAGCAGTTTATATGGGGACAGGGCATATAGCAATCAGCCCCAGCATTTT. Protein: CASSLYGDRAYSNQPQHF.

This clonotype has just a few counts. The chain carries TRBV6-1 and TRBJ2-5; D gene unclear. Germline values: CDR1 MNHNS, CDR2 SASEGT. Trimming took 6 bases from V and 7 from J, leaving 12 bases between them. The CDR3 sequence is 12 residues long. The CDR3 coding sequence is TGTGCCAGCAGACCGATCCTTGGGACCCAGTACTTC. Protein: CASRPILGTQYF.

The chain carries TRBV7-6 and TRBJ2-7; D remains ambiguous. This CDR3 is built from 13 residues. V was trimmed by 5 bases and J by 3 bases, leaving 11 bases between them. Per the germline V gene, CDR1 is SGHVS and CDR2 is FNYEAQ. CDR3 nucleotide sequence: TGTGCCAGCAGCGGGTCTCAATACTACGAGCAGTACTTC. It yields the protein CASSGSQYYEQYF.

The chain links TRBV20-1 to TRBJ1-1; 7 bases line up with TRBD1. Germline CDR1 and CDR2: DFQATT and SNEGSKA (reference sequence). The CDR3 sequence is 15 residues long. V shed 2 bases and J 0 bases; nucleotides not matched to a gene: 6. Written as DNA, the CDR3 is TGCAGTGCTAGAAGGTTGGACAGGCTGAACACTGAAGCTTTCTTT. As protein: CSARRLDRLNTEAFF.

A few counts support this clonotype. The J gene is TRBJ2-5, the V gene TRBV28; 10 bases fit TRBD2. CDR1 is MDHEN, CDR2 SYDVKM, per germline. J lost 1 base, V lost 6 bases, and 5 bases had no gene match. This CDR3 has 15 residues. CDR3 DNA: TGTGCCAGCAGAAAAGCGGGAGGGCTCCAAGAGACCCAGTACTTC. Translation: CASRKAGGLQETQYF.

This clonotype showed up many times. The V gene is TRBV28, the J gene TRBJ2-5; TRBD1 is a possible D gene (6 bases). CDR3 length: 15 amino acids. Germline loops: CDR1 MDHEN, CDR2 SYDVKM. V gave up 2 bases and J gave up 1 base, with 11 bases separating them. The CDR3 DNA reads as TGTGCCAGCAGTTTAGGCCGACAGGTCCAAGAGACCCAGTACTTC. Protein product: CASSLGRQVQETQYF.

The chain links TRBV20-1 to TRBJ2-7, with a tentative D call TRBD2 (6 bases). The CDR3 is 13 amino acids. Germline values: CDR1 DFQATT, CDR2 SNEGSKA (reference sequence). V was pared by 3 bases and J by 3 bases, with 12 bases between. The CDR3 region is CSASGGDFYEQYF. CDR3 sequence (DNA): TGCAGTGCTAGTGGCGGGGACTTCTACGAGCAGTACTTC.

CDR3 amino acids: CSARAGIGTQYF. The CDR3 DNA follows: TGCAGTGCTAGAGCGGGGATCGGGACCCAGTACTTC. The chain uses TRBV20-1 and TRBJ2-5, with D maybe TRBD2 (5 bases). The V gene's germline CDR1 is DFQATT and CDR2 SNEGSKA (reference sequence). This CDR3 comprises 12 residues. V shed 1 base and J shed 7 bases, with 10 bases lying between them.

The chain has TRBV20-1 and TRBJ2-1; D possibly corresponds to TRBD1 (5 bases). CDR1 and CDR2 from the germline V gene are DFQATT and SNEGSKA (reference sequence). V lost 7 bases, J lost 9 bases, and 13 bases lay in between. This CDR3 is 11 amino acids long. Here the CDR3 DNA reads TGCAGTGGAGTCAGGGCGTCTGAGCAGTTCTTC. Its protein product is CSGVRASEQFF.

This clonotype turned up a few times. CDR3 DNA: TGTGCCAGCAGTTTAGGACAAAGGATCCAGCCCCAGCATTTT. It codes for CASSLGQRIQPQHF. The chain employs TRBV27 and TRBJ1-5; D is perhaps TRBD1 (5 bases). Germline CDR1 and CDR2: MNHEY and SMNVEV (reference sequence). The ends were cut back, 2 bases at V and 7 bases at J, with 12 bases in the middle. This CDR3 is built from 14 residues.

This clonotype was seen many times. V usage is TRBV5-1 and J usage is TRBJ1-6; 7 positions agree with TRBD1. Unmatched junction bases numbered 9, after V lost 0 bases and J lost 9 bases. Germline CDR1 reads SGHRS; CDR2 reads YFSETQ. The CDR3 has 16 amino acids. For the CDR3, the DNA is TGCGCCAGCAGCTTGGTACAGGACAGGCGAACTTCACCCCTCCACTTT. This translates into CASSLVQDRRTSPLHF.

J is TRBJ2-1 and V is TRBV29-1, with D uncertain. With the DNA end fitting TRBJ2-7 better, the J assignment may be wrong. CDR3 length: 12 amino acids. From germline, CDR1 is SQVTM and CDR2 ANQGSEA. DNA for the CDR3: TGCAGCGTCCCCATAACGGTGAATGAGCAGTACTTC. Amino acids: CSVPITVNEQYF.

J is TRBJ1-6 and V is TRBV27; possibly TRBD1 for D (5 bases). The CDR3 extends over 16 amino acids. With 5 bases removed from V and 0 bases from J, the gap between germline ends came to 11 bases. Germline-derived CDR1 and CDR2 are MNHEY and SMNVEV (reference sequence). The CDR3 spells CASSRRQSSYNSPLHF. The CDR3 nucleotides read TGTGCCAGCAGTAGGAGACAGAGCTCCTATAATTCACCCCTCCACTTT.

Turning to this clonotype: The germline gene is not matched at one end of the junction; a read error may be the cause. The V and J genes are TRBV2 and TRBJ2-7; D is perhaps TRBD1 (6 bases). CDR3 length equals 12 residues. Per germline, CDR1 SNHLY and CDR2 FYNNEI. The CDR3 reads CASGDRSYAQYF. The CDR3 DNA follows: TGTGCCAGCGGTGACAGGTCCTACGCGCAGTACTTC. Supplemented by reference TRBV2 and TRBJ2-7, the full variable domain reads EPEVTQTPSHQVTQMGQEVILRCVPISNHLYFYWYRQILGQKVEFLVSFYNNEISEKSEIFDDQFSVERPDGSNFTLKIRSTKLEDSAMYFCASGDRSYAQYFGPGTRLTVT.

The chain recombines TRBV12-3 or TRBV12-4 with TRBJ2-7; 9 bases are shared with TRBD1. This CDR3 is 14 amino acids long. V gave up 6 bases and J gave up 3 bases; unmatched junction bases: 6. The CDR3 protein is CASRTGTGNYEQYF. In DNA, the CDR3 is TGTGCCAGCAGAACCGGGACAGGGAACTACGAGCAGTACTTC.

This clonotype was counted at least ten times. The chain links TRBV11-2 to TRBJ1-2, with D perhaps TRBD1 (5 bases). Per germline, CDR1 SGHAT and CDR2 FQNNGV. The V gene lost 0 bases and the J gene lost 0 bases, with 8 bases spanning the gap. This CDR3 comprises 15 residues. The CDR3 DNA sequence: TGTGCCAGCAGCTTAGATCCGGGGGCTAACTATGGCTACACCTTC. Its protein product is CASSLDPGANYGYTF.

This chain uses TRBV4-2 with TRBJ1-5; perhaps TRBD1 as D (5 bases). This CDR3 is 13 amino acids long. Trimming took 5 bases from V and 7 from J, leaving 12 bases between them. CDR1 LGHNA and CDR2 YNFKEQ come from the germline V gene. As DNA, the CDR3 is TGTGCCAGCAGCTCCCGCAGGGTGCAGCCCCAGCATTTT. This codes for CASSSRRVQPQHF.

This clonotype has only a few counts. The chain recombines TRBV10-3 with TRBJ1-2; the match to TRBD1 covers 9 bases. The length of the CDR3 is 17 residues. J was trimmed by 4 bases and V by 2 bases; bases with no gene match: 11. Per the germline V gene, CDR1 is ENHRY and CDR2 is SYGVKD. The CDR3, as DNA: TGTGCCATCAGTGAGCCGAGGGACAGGGCGAACTCCTATGGCTACACCTTC. Its translation is CAISEPRDRANSYGYTF.

The chain links TRBV3-1 to TRBJ2-5; 7 bases match TRBD2. The J call is in doubt because the DNA end fits TRBJ2-7 better. The CDR3 sequence is 13 residues long. Germline CDR1 and CDR2: LGHDT and YNNKEL (reference sequence). CDR3 loop: CASSQGGEDEQYF. CDR3 DNA sequence: TGTGCCAGCTCTCAGGGAGGGGAGGACGAGCAGTACTTC.

The rearrangement joins TRBV20-1 to TRBJ2-1, with D tentatively TRBD2 (6 bases). CDR1 DFQATT and CDR2 SNEGSKA come from the germline V gene (reference sequence). CDR3 length equals 16 residues. V lost 1 base, J lost 3 bases, and 16 bases lay in between. CDR3 in amino acids: CSARVSEGLYYNEQFF. CDR3 nucleotides: TGCAGTGCTAGAGTCTCGGAGGGCCTTTACTACAATGAGCAGTTCTTC.

V and J are TRBV30 and TRBJ1-2, with 8 bases matching TRBD1. With V trimmed by 2 bases and J by 5 bases, 4 bases remained unmatched. In germline, CDR1 is GTSNPN, CDR2 SVGIG (reference sequence). This CDR3 has 13 residues. The CDR3 reads CAWSLQGGYGYTF. The CDR3 region has the DNA TGTGCCTGGAGTCTACAGGGGGGGTATGGCTACACCTTC.

This sequence joins TRBV19 and TRBJ2-7; D is perhaps TRBD1 (6 bases). This CDR3 comprises 14 residues. Per the germline V gene, CDR1 is LNHDA and CDR2 is SQIVND (reference sequence). The germline V and J ends were trimmed by 6 bases and 1 base, with 13 bases remaining between them. As DNA, the CDR3 is TGTGCCAGTAGCGATCGGGACACATCCTACGAGCAGTACTTC. It specifies CASSDRDTSYEQYF.

This clonotype was seen a handful of times. This sequence joins TRBV4-2 and TRBJ2-6; D unclear. The CDR3 is 19 amino acids. CDR1 and CDR2 from the germline V gene are LGHNA and YNFKEQ. V shed 0 bases and J shed 0 bases, with 15 bases lying between them. Here the CDR3 reads CASSQDLQFLSSGANVLTF. In nucleotides, the CDR3 is TGTGCCAGCAGCCAAGATCTGCAATTCCTCAGCTCTGGGGCCAACGTCCTGACTTTC.

This clonotype was detected only a few times. The chain joins TRBV6-1 to TRBJ1-2; 9 bases agree with TRBD1. The CDR3 sequence is 14 residues long. Germline-derived CDR1 and CDR2 are MNHNS and SASEGT. The trim removed 6 bases at V and 6 bases at J, leaving 8 bases unmatched. The CDR3 DNA reads as TGTGCCAGCAGGGGACAGGGAGACGAGAATGGCTACACCTTC. It translates to CASRGQGDENGYTF.

The rearrangement joins TRBV10-3 to TRBJ2-7; TRBD2 matches at 11 bases. The V segment lost 0 bases and the J segment 7 bases; nucleotides outside the gene matches: 2. Germline CDR1 and CDR2: ENHRY and SYGVKD. The CDR3 extends over 14 amino acids. CDR3 region: CAISESSGGDEQYF. The CDR3 coding sequence is TGTGCCATCAGTGAGTCTAGCGGGGGGGATGAGCAGTACTTC.

With regard to this clonotype: This may be a read error, as it is one base from a much larger clone. CDR3 region: CASSQDQAGGYNEQYF. DNA of the CDR3: TGTGCCAGCAGCCAGGACCAAGCGGGAGGTTACAATGAGCAGTACTTC. The V and J genes are TRBV4-2 and TRBJ2-5, with 9 bases matching TRBD2. CDR1 is LGHNA and CDR2 is YNFKEQ in the germline V gene. V dropped 3 bases and J dropped 11; count of bases not matched to a gene: 16. The CDR3 loop spans 16 amino acids.